These 18 T cell receptor beta chains were all obtained from the same sample, sequenced in a study of CD8+ T cells in alopecia areata (dated by TCRdb to the late 2010s). Receptor amplification or capture employed the immunoSEQ multiplex PCR assay. RNA was extracted from all samples and reverse transcribed into cDNA, which served as template for TCR sequencing. The table was pulled from immuneACCESS by TCRdb, which kept in-frame rearrangements only. Such tables lose some clones; where checked, under half of the loss comes from unresolved V genes, and the rest has no known cause. In this sample the table shows 150,000 to 200,000 clones, 55% to 75% of which occur a single time. The ten top clones hold approximately 0.9% of the sample. According to the study, the label for this sample's time point signals: less than five weeks on oral tofacitinib. The treatment or condition label on this specimen signifies: oral pan-JAK inhibitor, 5-10 mg twice daily.

Sequences were derived from CD4+ T cells sorted from blood, sampled at week 4, from a patient treated with tofacitinib. All receptors derive from a human donor with alopecia areata.

A few counts support this clone. The chain recombines TRBV5-4 with TRBJ2-2; D gene ambiguous. This CDR3 spans 13 amino acids. Per the germline V gene, CDR1 is SGHNT and CDR2 is YYREEE (reference sequence). Trimming took 4 bases from V and 5 from J, leaving 9 bases between them. The CDR3 protein is CASSIEGTGELFF. The CDR3 nucleotides read TGTGCCAGCAGCATCGAAGGGACCGGGGAGCTGTTTTTT. Looking up the rest from reference TRBV5-4 and TRBJ2-2 gives the full variable domain: ETGVTQSPTHLIKTRGQQVTLRCSSQSGHNTVSWYQQALGQGPQFIFQYYREEENGRGNFPPRFSGLQFPNYSSELNVNALELDDSALYLCASSIEGTGELFFGEGSRLTVL.

V is TRBV9 and J is TRBJ1-1; tentative D call: TRBD1 (5 bases). The CDR3 runs to 14 residues. The V end lost 3 bases, the J end lost 3 bases, and 12 bases lay between the germline ends. CDR1 and CDR2 (germline): SGDLS, YYNGEE. The CDR3: CASSAGTAYTEAFF. CDR3 DNA sequence: TGTGCCAGCAGCGCCGGGACCGCCTACACTGAAGCTTTCTTT.

The chain recombines TRBV30 with TRBJ1-2; tentative D call: TRBD1 (6 bases). Germline assignment: CDR1 GTSNPN and CDR2 SVGIG (reference sequence). The V end was cut by 3 bases, the J end by 1 base, with 12 bases between. The CDR3 runs to 14 residues. The CDR3 here is CAWRETGVNYGYTF. CDR3 coding DNA: TGTGCCTGGAGGGAGACAGGTGTTAACTATGGCTACACCTTC.

For the CDR3, the DNA is TGTGCCAGCAGTTTTGACAGCACAACTAATGAAAAACTGTTTTTT. Protein sequence: CASSFDSTTNEKLFF. This chain connects TRBV7-2 to TRBJ1-4, with D possibly being TRBD1 (5 bases). V gave up 6 bases and J gave up 0 bases, with 11 bases separating them. Germline CDR1 reads SGHTA; CDR2 reads FQGNSA. This CDR3 is built from 15 residues. Together with reference TRBV7-2 and TRBJ1-4, the CDR3 gives the full variable domain: GAGVSQSPSNKVTEKGKDVELRCDPISGHTALYWYRQSLGQGLEFLIYFQGNSAPDKSGLPSDRFSAERTGGSVSTLTIQRTQQEDSAVYLCASSFDSTTNEKLFFGSGTQLSVL.

The genes are TRBV7-3 and TRBJ2-7; D perhaps matches TRBD1 (6 bases). Trimming removed 0 bases at V and 2 bases at J, with 11 bases between. Per germline, CDR1 SGHTA and CDR2 FQGTGA. CDR3 length: 15 residues. The chain's CDR3 is CASSLTAGATYEQYF. As DNA, the CDR3 is TGTGCCAGCAGCTTAACGGCAGGGGCCACCTACGAGCAGTACTTC.

V is TRBV29-1 and J is TRBJ2-7; D not resolved. This CDR3 has 10 amino acids. Trimming pared 4 bases from V and 2 bases from J, leaving 3 bases between. Per germline, CDR1 SQVTM and CDR2 ANQGSEA. The CDR3 DNA is TGCAGCGTTGTTGCCTACGAGCAGTACTTC. Amino acids: CSVVAYEQYF.

CDR3 in DNA: TGTGCCTCCATAGGAGTTCACGAGCAGTACTTC. It encodes CASIGVHEQYF. This chain joins TRBV6-5 and TRBJ2-7; no firm D call. V shed 11 bases and J shed 5 bases, with 13 bases lying between them. Germline CDR1 and CDR2: MNHEY and SVGAGI. The CDR3 consists of 11 residues.

CDR3 DNA: TGTGCCTGGACCGAGGGTGGCGGGAGACCCAAAAACATTCAGTACTTC. Protein sequence: CAWTEGGGRPKNIQYF. The rearrangement links TRBV30 to TRBJ2-4; TRBD2 matches 7 bases. The germline V gene has CDR1 GTSNPN and CDR2 SVGIG (reference sequence). The CDR3 is made up of 16 amino acids. The junction had 11 bases not matched to a gene; V was cut back by 4 bases and J by 2 bases.

V gene TRBV15 combines with J gene TRBJ1-5, with D perhaps TRBD1 (6 bases). The CDR3 covers 15 residues. The germline gives CDR1 LNHNV, CDR2 YYDKDF (reference sequence). V lost 3 bases and J lost 4, with 13 bases in between. CDR3 residues: CATSSGPQGNQPQHF. The CDR3, as DNA: TGTGCCACCAGCAGCGGACCCCAGGGGAATCAGCCCCAGCATTTT.

This sequence joins TRBV15 and TRBJ2-5, with D hard to call. V gave up 0 bases and J gave up 3 bases, with 11 bases separating them. The CDR3 extends over 15 amino acids. CDR1 LNHNV and CDR2 YYDKDF come from the germline V gene (reference sequence). The CDR3 region has the DNA TGTGCCACCAGCAGAGATCTAAGCTACGAAGAGACCCAGTACTTC. It yields the protein CATSRDLSYEETQYF.

Worth noting for this clone: A far larger clone lies a single base away; this is likely a read error. The chain has TRBV5-6 and TRBJ1-1; D not certain. Germline CDR1 reads SGHDT; CDR2 reads YYEEEE. Trimming stripped 4 bases from V and 3 bases from J, with 4 bases between. The CDR3 loop spans 11 amino acids. CDR3 sequence: CASSRDTEAFF. The CDR3 coding sequence is TGTGCCAGCAGCCGCGACACTGAAGCTTTCTTT.

This clone was found a few times. The chain combines TRBV7-2 with TRBJ2-5; possibly TRBD2 for D (6 bases). Germline V gives CDR1 SGHTA, CDR2 FQGNSA. The CDR3 is 15 amino acids. Trimming took off 10 bases at V and 4 bases at J, with 22 bases between the two ends. The CDR3 DNA reads as TGTGCCAACTCGGCGGGGCTATTACCGGGAGAGACCCAGTACTTC. Its protein is CANSAGLLPGETQYF.

This clone was counted a single time. This chain links TRBV18 with TRBJ2-1; D is uncertain. Germline-derived CDR1 and CDR2 are KGHSH and LQKENI. The germline V and J ends were trimmed by 1 base and 9 bases, with 10 bases remaining between them. This CDR3 contains 13 residues. This chain's CDR3 is CASSPLPDREQFF. CDR3 DNA sequence: TGTGCCAGCTCACCACTGCCGGATCGTGAGCAGTTCTTC.

V and J are TRBV5-6 and TRBJ2-6, with D possibly being TRBD1 (6 bases). Trimming cost V 4 bases and J 0 bases, with 11 bases left between them. The germline CDR1 and CDR2 sequences are SGHDT and YYEEEE. This CDR3 has 16 amino acids. For the CDR3, the DNA is TGTGCCAGCAGCCGAACGACAGGCTCTGGGGCCAACGTCCTGACTTTC. Translation: CASSRTTGSGANVLTF.

This chain connects TRBV27 to TRBJ2-5, with a weak D call TRBD1 (6 bases). The CDR3 extends over 13 amino acids. V was pared by 6 bases and J by 7 bases, with 15 bases between. The germline gives CDR1 MNHEY, CDR2 SMNVEV (reference sequence). The CDR3 nucleotides read TGTGCCAGCAGCACCGGGACATGGGGGACCCAGTACTTC. It translates to CASSTGTWGTQYF.

J is TRBJ2-2 and V is TRBV30, with unresolved D. This CDR3 has 14 amino acids. Between the trimmed V and J ends, which lost 7 bases and 0 bases, there was a span of 12 bases. Germline assignment: CDR1 GTSNPN and CDR2 SVGIG (reference sequence). The CDR3 DNA reads as TGTGCCTATGACGGAGACGCGAACACCGGGGAGCTGTTTTTT. Amino acids: CAYDGDANTGELFF. Looking up the rest from reference TRBV30 and TRBJ2-2 gives the full variable domain: SQTIHQWPATLVQPVGSPLSLECTVEGTSNPNLYWYRQAAGRGLQLLFYSVGIGQISSEVPQNLSASRPQDRQFILSSKKLLLSDSGFYLCAYDGDANTGELFFGEGSRLTVL.

The J gene is TRBJ2-7, the V gene TRBV29-1; 8 nucleotides match TRBD1. The CDR3 runs 15 residues. Trimming cost V 6 bases and J 5 bases; bases outside gene matches: 15. The germline CDR1 and CDR2 sequences are SQVTM and ANQGSEA. CDR3: CSVVLRTGIVDEQYF. CDR3 DNA: TGCAGCGTAGTTCTAAGGACAGGGATCGTCGACGAGCAGTACTTC.

V gene TRBV29-1 combines with J gene TRBJ1-2; tentatively, D is TRBD1 (5 bases). Trimming cost V 0 bases and J 7 bases, with 15 bases left between them. This CDR3 contains 14 residues. Germline CDR1 is SQVTM and CDR2 is ANQGSEA. The CDR3 DNA reads as TGCAGCGTTGAAGACAGGGCGTGGGGGGGTGGCTACACCTTC. It codes for CSVEDRAWGGGYTF.